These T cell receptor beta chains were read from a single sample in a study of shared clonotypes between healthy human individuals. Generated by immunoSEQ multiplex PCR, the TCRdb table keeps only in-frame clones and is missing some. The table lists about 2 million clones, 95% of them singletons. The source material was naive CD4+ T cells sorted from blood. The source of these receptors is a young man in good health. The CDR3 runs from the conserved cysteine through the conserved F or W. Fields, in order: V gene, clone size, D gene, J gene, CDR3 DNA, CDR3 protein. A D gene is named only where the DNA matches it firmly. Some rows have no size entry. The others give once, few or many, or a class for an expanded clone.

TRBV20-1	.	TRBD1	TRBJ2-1	TGCAGTGCTGAGGGGACAGGGTTGTTCTTC	CSAEGTGLFF
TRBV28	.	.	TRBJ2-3	TGTGCCAGCAGTACCGTCGTGGATACGCAGTATTTT	CASSTVVDTQYF
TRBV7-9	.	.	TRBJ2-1	TGTGCCAGCAGCTTCGCCCGGGGGAACTCCTACAATGAGCAGTTCTTC	CASSFARGNSYNEQFF
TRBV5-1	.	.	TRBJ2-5	TGCGCCAGCAGCCGTCTACAAGAGACCCAGTACTTC	CASSRLQETQYF
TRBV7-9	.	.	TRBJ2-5	TGTGCCAGCAGCTTGGCTGGGCTCCAAGAGACCCAGTACTTC	CASSLAGLQETQYF
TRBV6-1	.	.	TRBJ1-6	TGTGCCAGCAGCGAAGGGCAGCCGAGCTCCTATAATTCACCCCTCCACTTT	CASSEGQPSSYNSPLHF
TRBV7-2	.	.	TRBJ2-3	TGTGCCAGCAGCCCACCTCCTACCACAGATACGCAGTATTTT	CASSPPPTTDTQYF
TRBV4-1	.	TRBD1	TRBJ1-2	TGCGCCAGCAGCCAAGCGTTGGGACAGTCTGGTGGCTACACCTTC	CASSQALGQSGGYTF
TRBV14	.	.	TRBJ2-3	TGTGCCAGCAGCCTCCATGGACAGAAGGCTAGCACAGATACGCAGTATTTT	CASSLHGQKASTDTQYF
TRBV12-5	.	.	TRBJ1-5	TGTGCTAGTGGTTTGGGGGCCGTGGATCAGCCCCAGCATTTT	CASGLGAVDQPQHF
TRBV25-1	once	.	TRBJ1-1	TGTGCCAGCAGTGATCGGGGAAAGGGGTTGAACACTGAAGCTTTCTTT	CASSDRGKGLNTEAFF
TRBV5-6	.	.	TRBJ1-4	TGTGTCAGCAGTCTCGGGTGGGTTCAAGAAAAACTGTTTTTT	CVSSLGWVQEKLFF
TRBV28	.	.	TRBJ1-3	TGTGCCAGCACCACGACGGGAATCTCTGGAAACACCATATATTTT	CASTTTGISGNTIYF
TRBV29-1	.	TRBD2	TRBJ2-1	TGCAGCGCCGGGACTAGCGAGGTGAATGAGCAGTTCTTC	CSAGTSEVNEQFF
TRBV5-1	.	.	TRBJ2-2	TGCGCCAGCAGCTTGGAGGGACACGAGGGTGGGGAGCTGTTTTTT	CASSLEGHEGGELFF
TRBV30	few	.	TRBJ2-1	TGTGCCTGGAGTGTAGCGATATACAATGAGCAGTTCTTC	CAWSVAIYNEQFF
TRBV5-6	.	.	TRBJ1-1	TGTGCCAGCAGCTTGGACAAGAGGGGACGATCCTACACTGAAGCTTTCTTT	CASSLDKRGRSYTEAFF
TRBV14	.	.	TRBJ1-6	TGTGCCAGCAGCCAAGGTCTACATCTAGGTTCACCCCTCCACTTT	CASSQGLHLGSPLHF
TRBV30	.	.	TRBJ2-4	TGTGCCTGGAGACACCTCGGTGACAAAAACATTCAGTACTTC	CAWRHLGDKNIQYF
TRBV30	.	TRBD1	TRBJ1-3	TGTGCCTGGGGCCGGGACAGGGGTCACTCTGGAAACACCATATATTTT	CAWGRDRGHSGNTIYF